This T cell receptor beta chain was obtained from a study of memory CD4+ T cells and cytomegalovirus serostatus. In the study overall: This sample comes from healthy Belgian adults, 9 CMV seropositive, around 26 seronegative.

Germline-derived CDR1 and CDR2 are SGHRS and YFSETQ. Losses at the gene ends were 2 bases for V and 8 bases for J; bases not matched to a gene: 7. The CDR3 loop spans 15 amino acids. Clones were read by immunoSEQ multiplex PCR, and TCRdb kept only the in-frame ones, dropping some. The top ten clones hold under 0.9% of a sample with approximately 52,000 clones, around four fifths of them seen once. The sort gate was single viable CD3+CD4+CD8-CD45RO+ cells for memory CD4+ T cells. Comments on this clone: Its specificity is not known.

The study's findings and limits: About two fifths of the roughly 160 known CMV-associated TCRbeta sequences appeared in CD4+ memory. A US-trained random forest predicted CMV serostatus with median AUC roughly 0.9.

The TCR was taken from an adult in good health and CMV-seronegative. The J gene is TRBJ2-1, the V gene TRBV5-1; 10 nucleotides match TRBD1. Sequencing was performed on memory CD4+ T cells from blood. The CDR3 bases are TGCGCCAGCAGCTTCCGGGACAGGGGAGCCGATGAGCAGTTCTTC. This gives the protein CASSFRDRGADEQFF.